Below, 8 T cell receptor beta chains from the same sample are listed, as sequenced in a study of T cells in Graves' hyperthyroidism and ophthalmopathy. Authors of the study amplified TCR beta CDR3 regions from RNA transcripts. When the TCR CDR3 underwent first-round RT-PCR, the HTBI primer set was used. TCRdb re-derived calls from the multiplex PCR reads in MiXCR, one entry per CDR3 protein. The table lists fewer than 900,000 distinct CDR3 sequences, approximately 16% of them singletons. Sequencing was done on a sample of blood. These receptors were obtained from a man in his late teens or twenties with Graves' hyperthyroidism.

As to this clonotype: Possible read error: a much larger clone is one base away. The CDR3 sequence is CASSPHRSPYNEQYF. In DNA, the CDR3 is TGTGCCAGCAGCCCCCACCGGAGTCCCTACAATGAGCAGTACTTC. The chain couples TRBV9 to TRBJ2-1; unclear D gene. The DNA end is more similar to TRBJ2-7, so the J call may be wrong. There are 15 residues in the CDR3. Germline loops: CDR1 SGDLS, CDR2 YYNGEE.

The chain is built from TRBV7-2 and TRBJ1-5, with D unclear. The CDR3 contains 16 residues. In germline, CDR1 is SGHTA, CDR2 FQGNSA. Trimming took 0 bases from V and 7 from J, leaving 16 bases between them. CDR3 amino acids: CASSLALGQVGQPQHF. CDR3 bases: TGTGCCAGCAGCTTAGCGCTCGGCCAGGTCGGCCAGCCCCAGCATTTT.

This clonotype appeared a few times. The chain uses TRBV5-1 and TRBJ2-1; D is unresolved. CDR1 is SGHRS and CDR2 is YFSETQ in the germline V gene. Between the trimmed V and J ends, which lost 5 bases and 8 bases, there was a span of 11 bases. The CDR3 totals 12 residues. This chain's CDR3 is CASSGLGYEQFF. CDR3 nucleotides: TGCGCCAGCAGTGGTCTTGGGTATGAGCAGTTCTTC.

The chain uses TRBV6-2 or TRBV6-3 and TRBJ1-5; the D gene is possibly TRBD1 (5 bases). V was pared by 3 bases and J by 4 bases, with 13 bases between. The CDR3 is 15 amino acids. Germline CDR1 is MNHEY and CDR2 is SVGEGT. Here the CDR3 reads CASSYSGTVNQPQHF. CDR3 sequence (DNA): TGTGCCAGCAGTTATTCGGGGACGGTGAATCAGCCCCAGCATTTT.

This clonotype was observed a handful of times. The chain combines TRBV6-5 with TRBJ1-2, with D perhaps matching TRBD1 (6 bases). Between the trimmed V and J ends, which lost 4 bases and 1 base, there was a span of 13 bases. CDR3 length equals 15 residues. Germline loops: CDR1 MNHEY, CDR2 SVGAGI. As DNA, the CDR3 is TGTGCCAGCAGTTTCAACAGGGACATTAACTATGGCTACACCTTC. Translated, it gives CASSFNRDINYGYTF.

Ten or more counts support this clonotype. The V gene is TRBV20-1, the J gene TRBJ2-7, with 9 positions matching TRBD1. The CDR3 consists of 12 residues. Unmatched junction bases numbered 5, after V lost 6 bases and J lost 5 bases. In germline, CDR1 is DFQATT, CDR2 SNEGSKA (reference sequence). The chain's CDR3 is CSAGTGINEQYF. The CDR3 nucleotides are TGCAGTGCAGGGACAGGGATCAACGAGCAGTACTTC.

The CDR3 nucleotides are TGTGCCAGCAGCTTAGATGGCGGGAGTGGAGATACGCAGTATTTT. This encodes CASSLDGGSGDTQYF. V is TRBV7-2 and J is TRBJ2-3, with 7 bases that match TRBD2. CDR3 length: 15 residues. CDR1 and CDR2 (germline): SGHTA, FQGNSA. J was trimmed by 5 bases and V by 1 base; bases with no gene match: 6.

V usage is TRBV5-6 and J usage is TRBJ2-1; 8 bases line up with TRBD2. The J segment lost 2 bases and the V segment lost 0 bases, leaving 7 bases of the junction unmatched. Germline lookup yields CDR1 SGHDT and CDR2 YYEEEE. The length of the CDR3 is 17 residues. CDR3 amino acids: CASSLASGLETYNEQFF. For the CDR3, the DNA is TGTGCCAGCAGCTTGGCCTCGGGACTAGAAACCTACAATGAGCAGTTCTTC.